This T cell receptor (beta chain) comes out of a study of tumor-infiltrating lymphocytes in primary liver carcinoma. Constant-region priming of around 500 ng total RNA yielded TCR beta cDNA. Amplification in three nested multiplex PCR rounds with slightly modified ARM-PCR gave rise to TCR beta libraries. Researchers ran the first two PCR rounds for approximately 10 cycles each with TRBV1-TRBV30 forward primers and a C-beta reverse primer. TCRdb reprocessed the multiplex PCR reads with MiXCR, giving one entry per CDR3 protein. The sample consists of some 190,000 distinct CDR3 sequences, around 60% of them appearing once. This CDR3 is built from 14 residues. Per germline, CDR1 SGHAT and CDR2 FQNNGV. The study, taken as a whole, reports: CD4+ and CD8+ repertoires could not be compared in these unsorted bulk samples.

About this clonotype: The antigen remains undetermined. The junction departs from the called germline gene at one end, perhaps through a read error.

Unsorted whole blood supplied the RNA, and germline DNA was extracted too. Patients carried chronic HBV infection without prior treatment. Prior to surgery, four milliliters of peripheral blood were drawn. This chain uses TRBV11-2 with TRBJ2-1; D is perhaps TRBD1 or TRBD2 (5 bases each). The TCR was taken from a man in his forties with primary liver carcinoma and hepatitis B virus infection. The sample taken for sequencing was peripheral blood. The CDR3 sequence: CASSLEGPYNERLF. The CDR3 DNA reads as TGTGCCAGCAGCTTAGAGGGACCATACAATGAGCGGCTCTTC.